The 21 T cell receptor beta chains below were found in one sample sequenced in a study of cytomegalovirus exposure and HLA in healthy donors. In the PCR, 60 Vbeta and 13 Jbeta primers were used. Sequenced by immunoSEQ multiplex PCR; TCRdb stores in-frame clones only, minus some. The top ten clones hold roughly an eighth of a sample with 70,000 to 95,000 clones, around 80% of them seen once. The sample was PBMCs. These TCRs come from a human donor in good health.

The chain links TRBV6-5 to TRBJ2-7, with D tentatively TRBD1 (6 bases). This CDR3 comprises 15 residues. V was shortened by 5 bases and J by 3 bases, with 17 bases between the two germline ends. In germline, CDR1 is MNHEY, CDR2 SVGAGI. CDR3 bases: TGTGCCAGCAGTCCAGGGAACAGGGTACGCTACGAGCAGTACTTC. Its protein is CASSPGNRVRYEQYF.

A note on this clone: An end of the junction differs from the germline gene, which may be a read error. The rearrangement joins TRBV2 to TRBJ1-2; possible D gene TRBD1, 6 bases. Germline CDR1 reads SNHLY; CDR2 reads FYNNEI. CDR3 length: 15 residues. DNA for the CDR3: TGTGCCAGCAGTGAACGGTCAGGGGCAAGCTATGGCTACCCCTTC. This gives the protein CASSERSGASYGYPF.

The chain employs TRBV19 and TRBJ1-4; D is perhaps TRBD1 (6 bases). The ends were cut back, 9 bases at V and 4 bases at J, with 12 bases in the middle. CDR1 and CDR2 from the germline V gene are LNHDA and SQIVND (reference sequence). The CDR3 runs 13 residues. DNA of the CDR3: TGTGCCAGCCGGGACATACTTAATGAAAAACTGTTTTTT. Amino acids: CASRDILNEKLFF.

Points on this clone: Different DNA sequences within this sample yield the same CDR3. This chain uses TRBV6-5 with TRBJ1-2; the D is unclear. Germline-derived CDR1 and CDR2 are MNHEY and SVGAGI. The CDR3 has 12 residues. V was cut by 6 bases and J by 0 bases, with 5 bases left in between. CDR3: CASSPSNYGYTF. In DNA form, the CDR3 reads TGTGCCAGCAGCCCTTCTAACTATGGCTACACCTTC.

This sequence joins TRBV5-1 and TRBJ1-4, with TRBD1 matching over 8 bases. Germline lookup yields CDR1 SGHRS and CDR2 YFSETQ. The V gene end was trimmed by 1 base and the J gene end by 3 bases; junction bases not matched to a gene: 5. The CDR3 is 16 amino acids. The CDR3 protein is CASSLQGAGSNEKLFF. CDR3 sequence (DNA): TGCGCCAGCAGCTTGCAGGGGGCAGGGTCTAATGAAAAACTGTTTTTT.

The rearrangement uses TRBV5-4 and TRBJ2-1; D ambiguous. Trimming cost V 0 bases and J 6 bases, with 10 bases left between them. The V gene's germline CDR1 is SGHNT and CDR2 YYREEE (reference sequence). The CDR3 has 14 amino acids. CDR3 nucleotide sequence: TGTGCCAGCAGCTTGGGGCTCAAACCCAATGAGCAGTTCTTC. It specifies CASSLGLKPNEQFF.

CDR3 protein: CASSSQGSTDTQYF. The CDR3 DNA is TGTGCCAGCAGCTCTCAGGGAAGCACAGATACGCAGTATTTT. The V and J genes are TRBV6-1 and TRBJ2-3, with D maybe TRBD1 (5 bases). The CDR3 loop spans 14 amino acids. The V and J ends lost 6 bases and 0 bases respectively, with 10 bases between them. Germline CDR1 reads MNHNS; CDR2 reads SASEGT.

The chain joins TRBV5-1 to TRBJ1-4; D gene ambiguous. V was trimmed by 0 bases and J by 3 bases, leaving 6 bases between them. Per germline, CDR1 SGHRS and CDR2 YFSETQ. This CDR3 is built from 14 residues. The CDR3 reads CASSLASANEKLFF. CDR3 bases: TGCGCCAGCAGCTTGGCCTCAGCTAATGAAAAACTGTTTTTT.

The J gene is TRBJ2-5, the V gene TRBV27; D unclear. Near its end, the DNA agrees better with TRBJ2-7, so the J call may be wrong. The CDR3 is 12 amino acids. The germline gives CDR1 MNHEY, CDR2 SMNVEV (reference sequence). CDR3 sequence reads: CASSIQSYEQYF. The CDR3 coding sequence is TGTGCCAGCAGTATACAGAGCTACGAGCAGTACTTC.

This clone was seen more than once but under ten times. Other DNA sequences in the same sample also yield this CDR3. The CDR3 coding sequence is TGCGCCAGCAGCCAAGGACAGGGGAACACTGAAGCTTTCTTT. Translated: CASSQGQGNTEAFF. The chain links TRBV4-3 to TRBJ1-1; TRBD1 aligns across 7 bases. V gave up 1 base and J gave up 1 base; unmatched junction bases: 0. The CDR3 consists of 14 residues. Germline loops: CDR1 LGHNA, CDR2 YSLEER.

This clone has only one observation. The chain combines TRBV25-1 with TRBJ2-6, with D possibly TRBD2 on 5 matching bases. V lost 4 bases and J lost 0, with 7 bases in between. This CDR3 spans 15 amino acids. Germline-derived CDR1 and CDR2 are MGHDK and SYGVNS. CDR3 nucleotides: TGTGCCAGCAGTGTCGGGAACTCTGGGGCCAACGTCCTGACTTTC. Amino acids: CASSVGNSGANVLTF.

The V gene is TRBV7-2, the J gene TRBJ2-6; no reliable D call. This CDR3 is 14 amino acids long. Germline V lookup: CDR1 SGHTA, CDR2 FQGNSA. V lost 5 bases, J lost 6 bases, and 11 bases lay in between. CDR3 DNA: TGTGCCAGCAGCCTCAACACGTTGGCCAACGTCCTGACTTTC. It codes for CASSLNTLANVLTF.

CDR3 residues: CASSVGGGDNEQFF. The CDR3, as DNA: TGTGCCAGCAGCGTAGGTGGGGGGGACAATGAGCAGTTCTTC. V gene TRBV9 combines with J gene TRBJ2-1, with 7 bases lining up with TRBD2. The CDR3 is 14 amino acids. The germline V gene encodes CDR1 SGDLS and CDR2 YYNGEE. V shed 0 bases and J 5 bases; nucleotides not matched to a gene: 2.

This clone was seen a single time. V gene TRBV27 combines with J gene TRBJ1-2, with unresolved D. Trimming stripped 2 bases from V and 2 bases from J, with 18 bases between. The length of the CDR3 is 17 residues. The V gene's germline CDR1 is MNHEY and CDR2 SMNVEV (reference sequence). The DNA for the CDR3 is TGTGCCAGCAGTTTAGTGGGTCGGGGAGGCCGGAACTATGGCTACACCTTC. Translating gives CASSLVGRGGRNYGYTF.

The chain has TRBV6-1 and TRBJ2-5; D is undetermined. V was clipped by 5 bases and J by 5 bases, with 12 bases between them. Germline V gene lookup returns CDR1 MNHNS and CDR2 SASEGT. The CDR3 sequence is 13 residues long. The CDR3 here is CASSYSFFETQYF. CDR3 in DNA: TGTGCCAGCAGTTATAGTTTCTTTGAGACCCAGTACTTC.

The rearrangement links TRBV29-1 to TRBJ1-3; D possibly corresponds to TRBD1 (6 bases). V lost 6 bases and J 3 bases, leaving 18 bases between the germline ends. The germline V gene encodes CDR1 SQVTM and CDR2 ANQGSEA. This CDR3 has 15 residues. As DNA, the CDR3 is TGCAGCGTCAGCCCCGGGACACCTTTTGGAAACACCATATATTTT. Its protein is CSVSPGTPFGNTIYF.

This clone came up a few times. This chain connects TRBV6-5 to TRBJ2-3; D is ambiguous. This CDR3 region has 16 residues. Trimming stripped 0 bases from V and 6 bases from J, with 16 bases between. CDR1 MNHEY and CDR2 SVGAGI come from the germline V gene. Here the CDR3 reads CASSYSIVQIPDTQYF. The CDR3 DNA follows: TGTGCCAGCAGTTACTCGATAGTACAGATTCCCGATACGCAGTATTTT.

This chain links TRBV18 with TRBJ1-5; tentatively, D is TRBD1 (5 bases). In germline, CDR1 is KGHSH, CDR2 LQKENI. Trimming took 1 base from V and 3 from J, leaving 16 bases between them. The CDR3 contains 17 residues. For the CDR3, the DNA is TGTGCCAGCTCACCACGTCCCCAGGGTTGGACCAATCAGCCCCAGCATTTT. Its protein is CASSPRPQGWTNQPQHF.

CDR3 sequence (DNA): TGCGCCAGCAGCCAAGAGGCAGGGTGGACAGATACGCAGTATTTT. This sequence encodes CASSQEAGWTDTQYF. V gene TRBV4-1 combines with J gene TRBJ2-3, with a weak D call TRBD1 (5 bases). Germline loops: CDR1 MGHRA, CDR2 YSYEKL. This CDR3 region has 15 residues. V was clipped by 0 bases and J by 3 bases, with 10 bases between them.

The chain links TRBV2 to TRBJ1-2; TRBD1 might be the D (6 bases). The CDR3 is 15 residues long. V was shortened by 10 bases and J by 2 bases, with 20 bases between the two germline ends. Germline CDR1 reads SNHLY; CDR2 reads FYNNEI. The CDR3 is CATPRPRGHNYGYTF. DNA for the CDR3: TGTGCCACCCCCCGACCCCGGGGACACAACTATGGCTACACCTTC.

This sequence joins TRBV6-5 and TRBJ2-3; TRBD2 matches at 12 bases. V lost 10 bases and J lost 5; bases outside the gene matches: 7. The CDR3 has 14 amino acids. The V gene's germline CDR1 is MNHEY and CDR2 SVGAGI. CDR3 in DNA: TGTGCCACCCTAGCGGGGGGGCGTGGAGATACGCAGTATTTT. Translating gives CATLAGGRGDTQYF.